The present T cell receptor (beta chain) was sequenced within a study of T cell repertoires in cytomegalovirus infection. The CDR3 has 13 amino acids. V was clipped by 3 bases and J by 3 bases, with 8 bases between them. TCRdb re-called the reads with MiXCR, one entry per CDR3 protein. Of approximately 300,000 distinct CDR3 sequences listed, just under 25% are singletons. This clonotype was seen only a few times. Its antigen remains unknown. This TCR came from a human donor in good health (CMV status not recorded). Some clones in this sample may be carry-over from other donors' samples. This chain connects TRBV12-3 or TRBV12-4 to TRBJ1-1; D unclear. This specimen consisted of cultured PBMCs, obtained from culture after CMV antigen stimulation. The CDR3 loop is CASSFSEDTEAFF. In nucleotides, the CDR3 is TGTGCCAGCAGTTTTTCGGAGGACACTGAAGCTTTCTTT.